The rows below give T cell receptor beta chains drawn from one sample of a study of shared clonotypes between healthy human individuals. TCRdb's table, derived via immunoSEQ multiplex PCR, lists solely in-frame clones and lacks some. The profile covers about 2.3 million clones, with approximately 93% appearing a single time and 0.39% taken by the ten largest. Sequenced: naive CD4+ T cells from PBMCs. Source of these receptors: a man aged 18-30 years in good health. Some clones in this sample may be carry-over from other donors' samples. Each CDR3 is given without its conserved first and last residue. The order of the fields is V gene, CDR3 length, J gene, CDR3 protein.

>TRBV5-1|12|TRBJ1-5
ASSSSGSDQPQH
>TRBV4-2|15|TRBJ2-7
ASSPPLQASGTYEQY
>TRBV5-1|12|TRBJ2-7
ASRRTTSSYEQY
>TRBV28|11|TRBJ1-4
ASGGTLNEKLF
>TRBV18|15|TRBJ2-1
ASSPTSGRYVQGEQF
>TRBV6-5|11|TRBJ1-3
ASSYSRGNTIY
>TRBV28|11|TRBJ2-2
ASSRLDTGELF
>TRBV2|13|TRBJ1-5
ASSAARLLNQPQH
>TRBV7-2|12|TRBJ1-1
ASSFQGRYTEAF
>TRBV2|16|TRBJ2-1
ASSFTGTSGPYYNEQF
>TRBV14|10|TRBJ2-7
ASSQGRAEQY
>TRBV18|11|TRBJ2-1
ASSSELSSQQF